These 14 T cell receptor beta chains came from one sample sequenced in a study of blood T cell repertoires in COVID-19. Clones were sequenced by immunoSEQ multiplex PCR, and TCRdb holds only the in-frame ones, with some missing. The repertoire holds more than 200,000 clones, roughly 84% seen once, with 2% to 2.5% in the top ten. The sample was peripheral blood. The receptors shown here come from a woman between 40 and 55 years old who had recovered from COVID-19.

This clone showed up just a few times. This chain uses TRBV7-9 with TRBJ2-7; D is possibly TRBD1 (5 bases). From germline, CDR1 is SEHNR and CDR2 FQNEAQ (reference sequence). V was pared by 5 bases and J by 2 bases, with 13 bases between. The CDR3 runs to 14 residues. CDR3 nucleotide sequence: TGTGCCAGCAGCCACCCCCACAGGCCCTACGAGCAGTACTTC. It translates to CASSHPHRPYEQYF.

The chain has TRBV2 and TRBJ2-5; 7 nucleotides align to TRBD2. Germline V gives CDR1 SNHLY, CDR2 FYNNEI. This CDR3 is 15 amino acids long. The trim removed 6 bases at V and 5 bases at J, leaving 12 bases unmatched. In DNA form, the CDR3 reads TGTGCCAGCAGGGCCAGCGGGGCGGCGGGGGAGACCCAGTACTTC. Translation: CASRASGAAGETQYF.

This sequence joins TRBV7-2 and TRBJ2-7, with 13 bases lining up with TRBD2. The V gene's germline CDR1 is SGHTA and CDR2 FQGNSA. The CDR3 loop spans 17 amino acids. V lost 0 bases to trimming and J lost 4 bases; unmatched junction nucleotides: 6. CDR3 in DNA: TGTGCCAGCAGCTTAGCGGGTACTAGCGGGGGGGCGTACGAGCAGTACTTC. Translating it yields CASSLAGTSGGAYEQYF. The full variable domain, rest sourced from reference TRBV7-2 and TRBJ2-7, is GAGVSQSPSNKVTEKGKDVELRCDPISGHTALYWYRQSLGQGLEFLIYFQGNSAPDKSGLPSDRFSAERTGGSVSTLTIQRTQQEDSAVYLCASSLAGTSGGAYEQYFGPGTRLTVT.

This rearrangement joins TRBV19 to TRBJ2-2; the D gene is possibly TRBD1 (6 bases). Germline lookup yields CDR1 LNHDA and CDR2 SQIVND (reference sequence). This CDR3 spans 17 amino acids. The V end lost 6 bases, the J end lost 4 bases, and 21 bases lay between the germline ends. This CDR3 reads CASSKLPAGVATGELFF. DNA of the CDR3: TGTGCCAGTAGCAAGCTCCCCGCAGGGGTGGCCACCGGGGAGCTGTTTTTT. Full variable domain (outside the CDR3, taken from reference TRBV19 and TRBJ2-2): DGGITQSPKYLFRKEGQNVTLSCEQNLNHDAMYWYRQDPGQGLRLIYYSQIVNDFQKGDIAEGYSVSREKKESFPLTVTSAQKNPTAFYLCASSKLPAGVATGELFFGEGSRLTVL.

The CDR3 region is CASSQQGVREKLFF. Here the CDR3 DNA reads TGTGCCAGCAGCCAACAGGGGGTTCGGGAAAAACTGTTTTTT. The J gene is TRBJ1-4, the V gene TRBV14; TRBD1 aligns across 7 bases. Trimming at V came to 2 bases and at J to 8 bases, leaving 5 bases not matched to a gene. The germline V gene has CDR1 SGHDN and CDR2 FVKESK. The CDR3 covers 14 residues. The full variable domain, its missing parts supplied by reference TRBV14 and TRBJ1-4, is EAGVTQFPSHSVIEKGQTVTLRCDPISGHDNLYWYRRVMGKEIKFLLHFVKESKQDESGMPNNRFLAERTGGTYSTLKVQPAELEDSGVYFCASSQQGVREKLFFGSGTQLSVL.

V gene TRBV19 combines with J gene TRBJ1-2; 9 positions agree with TRBD1. Trimming took 4 bases from V and 4 from J; bases not matched to a gene: 7. The germline gives CDR1 LNHDA, CDR2 SQIVND (reference sequence). This CDR3 has 15 residues. The CDR3 region is CASSRPQGAGYGYTF. CDR3 DNA: TGTGCCAGTAGTAGACCACAGGGGGCGGGCTATGGCTACACCTTC.

The chain couples TRBV6-4 to TRBJ2-3; D possibly corresponds to TRBD2 (6 bases). Germline loops: CDR1 MRHNA, CDR2 SNTAGT. V lost 5 bases to trimming and J lost 0 bases, with 6 bases between them. This CDR3 region has 13 residues. In nucleotides, the CDR3 is TGTGCCAGCAGTAGCGGGAGCACAGATACGCAGTATTTT. Translating it yields CASSSGSTDTQYF.

The chain carries TRBV7-2 and TRBJ2-1; 12 bases fit TRBD2. J gave up 2 bases and V 3 bases, and 11 bases lay outside the gene matches. The germline V gene has CDR1 SGHTA and CDR2 FQGNSA. The CDR3 totals 19 residues. CDR3 region: CASSFPTKLAGGPYNEQFF. The CDR3 DNA is TGTGCCAGCAGCTTCCCTACAAAACTAGCGGGGGGTCCCTACAATGAGCAGTTCTTC.

This rearrangement joins TRBV7-9 to TRBJ1-6, with TRBD1 as a possible D gene (5 bases). The CDR3 spans 15 residues. V was trimmed by 5 bases and J by 14 bases, leaving 22 bases between them. Germline V gene sequence: CDR1 SEHNR, CDR2 FQNEAQ (reference sequence). The CDR3 DNA follows: TGTGCCAGCAGCAAGTGGCCAGGGCCTGGGGAGGCCCTCCACTTT. It encodes CASSKWPGPGEALHF.

The V call is TRBV7-9, the J call TRBJ2-2, with 7 nucleotides matching TRBD2. The germline CDR1 and CDR2 sequences are SEHNR and FQNEAQ (reference sequence). J gave up 0 bases and V 3 bases, and 4 bases lay outside the gene matches. The CDR3 has 16 residues. CDR3 sequence: CASSLGGGTNTGELFF. CDR3 in DNA: TGTGCCAGCAGCTTGGGCGGGGGAACGAACACCGGGGAGCTGTTTTTT.

The chain combines TRBV2 with TRBJ2-7; perhaps TRBD2 as D (5 bases). Trimming took 4 bases from V and 5 from J, leaving 18 bases between them. The germline V gene encodes CDR1 SNHLY and CDR2 FYNNEI. The CDR3 is 15 amino acids. CDR3 coding DNA: TGTGCCAGCAGTGGATCGAGCGGAAGAAGGGACGAGCAGTACTTC. It yields the protein CASSGSSGRRDEQYF.

This chain connects TRBV2 to TRBJ1-2, with D perhaps matching TRBD1 (6 bases). Germline lookup yields CDR1 SNHLY and CDR2 FYNNEI. Trimming shortened V by 3 bases and J by 7 bases, and 15 bases separated the two germline ends. This CDR3 comprises 14 residues. This CDR3 is CASSEATGSRGYTF. The CDR3 DNA sequence: TGTGCCAGCAGTGAGGCTACAGGGAGCCGTGGCTACACCTTC.

V and J are TRBV6-5 and TRBJ2-1; 9 nucleotides match TRBD1. V shed 6 bases and J 8 bases; nucleotides not matched to a gene: 5. CDR1 MNHEY and CDR2 SVGAGI come from the germline V gene. The CDR3 loop spans 13 amino acids. CDR3 nucleotide sequence: TGTGCCAGCAGGGGGGACAGGGCGGATGAGCAGTTCTTC. Translating gives CASRGDRADEQFF.

CDR3 coding DNA: TGTGCCAGTAGTCCCCTTGGGACAGGCCTCTACGAGCAGTACTTC. Translated, it gives CASSPLGTGLYEQYF. The gene calls are TRBV19 and TRBJ2-7, with 8 bases that match TRBD1. Per the germline V gene, CDR1 is LNHDA and CDR2 is SQIVND (reference sequence). The CDR3 is made up of 15 amino acids. The V segment lost 5 bases and the J segment 3 bases; nucleotides outside the gene matches: 9.